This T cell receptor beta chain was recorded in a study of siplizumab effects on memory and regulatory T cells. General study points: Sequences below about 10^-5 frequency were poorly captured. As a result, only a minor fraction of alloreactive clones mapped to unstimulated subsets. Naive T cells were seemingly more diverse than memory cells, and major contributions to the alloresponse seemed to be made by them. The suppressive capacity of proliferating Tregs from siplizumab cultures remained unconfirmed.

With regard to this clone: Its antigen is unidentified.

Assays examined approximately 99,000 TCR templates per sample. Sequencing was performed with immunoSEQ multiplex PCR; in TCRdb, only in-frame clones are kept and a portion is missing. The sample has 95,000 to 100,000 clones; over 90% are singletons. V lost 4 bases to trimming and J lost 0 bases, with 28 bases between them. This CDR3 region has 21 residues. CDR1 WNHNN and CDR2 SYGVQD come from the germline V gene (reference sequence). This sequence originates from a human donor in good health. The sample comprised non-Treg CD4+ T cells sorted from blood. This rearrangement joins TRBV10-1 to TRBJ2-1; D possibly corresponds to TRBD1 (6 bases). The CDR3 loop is CASSGKGQILAPSSSYNEQFF. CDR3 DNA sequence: TGCGCCAGCAGTGGTAAAGGACAGATCCTAGCCCCTAGTAGCTCCTACAATGAGCAGTTCTTC.